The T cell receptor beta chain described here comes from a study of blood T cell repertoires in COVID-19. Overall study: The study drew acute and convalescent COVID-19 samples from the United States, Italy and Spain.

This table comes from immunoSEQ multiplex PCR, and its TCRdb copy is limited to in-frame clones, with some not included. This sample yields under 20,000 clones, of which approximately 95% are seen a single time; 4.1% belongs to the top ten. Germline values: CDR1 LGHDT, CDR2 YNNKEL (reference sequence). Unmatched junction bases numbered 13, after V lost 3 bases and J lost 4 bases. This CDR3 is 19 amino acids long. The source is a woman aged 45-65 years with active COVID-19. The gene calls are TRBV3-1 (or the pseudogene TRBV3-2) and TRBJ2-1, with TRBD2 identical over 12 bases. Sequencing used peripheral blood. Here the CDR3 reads CASSHRLIRTSGKYNEQFF. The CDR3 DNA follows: TGTGCCAGCAGCCATAGGCTGATCCGGACTAGCGGGAAGTACAATGAGCAGTTCTTC.